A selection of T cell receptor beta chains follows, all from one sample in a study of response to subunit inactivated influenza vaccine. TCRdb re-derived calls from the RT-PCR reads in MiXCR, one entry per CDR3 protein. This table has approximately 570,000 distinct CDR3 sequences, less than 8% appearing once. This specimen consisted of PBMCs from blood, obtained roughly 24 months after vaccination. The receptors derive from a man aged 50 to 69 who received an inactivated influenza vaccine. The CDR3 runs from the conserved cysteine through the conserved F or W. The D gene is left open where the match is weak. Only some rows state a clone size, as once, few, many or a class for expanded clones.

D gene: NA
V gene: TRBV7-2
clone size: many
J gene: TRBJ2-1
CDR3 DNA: TGTGCCAGCAGCTTAGTTGCGGGAAGGAATGAGCAGTTCTTC
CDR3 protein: CASSLVAGRNEQFF

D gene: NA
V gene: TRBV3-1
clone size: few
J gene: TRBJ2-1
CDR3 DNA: TGTGCCAGCAGTCCTACTAGTGCCTATGAGCAGTTCTTC
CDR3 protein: CASSPTSAYEQFF

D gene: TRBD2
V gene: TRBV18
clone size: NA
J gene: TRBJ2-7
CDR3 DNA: TGTGCCAGCTCACCACGGACGGGAGGCGGCGAGCAGTACTTC
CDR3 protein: CASSPRTGGGEQYF

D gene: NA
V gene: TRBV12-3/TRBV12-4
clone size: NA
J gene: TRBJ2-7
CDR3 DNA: TGTGCCAGCAGTTTCTTCAGGGTTAGCGAGCAGTACTTC
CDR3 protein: CASSFFRVSEQYF

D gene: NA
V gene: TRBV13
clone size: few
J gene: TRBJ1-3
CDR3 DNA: TGTGCCAGCAGCCTTGACAGGAGAAACACCATATATTTT
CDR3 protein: CASSLDRRNTIYF

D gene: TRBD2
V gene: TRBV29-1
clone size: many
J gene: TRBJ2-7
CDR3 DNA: TGCAGCGTAGACGACTTCACTAGCGGGGGGGACTACGAGCAGTACTTC
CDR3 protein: CSVDDFTSGGDYEQYF

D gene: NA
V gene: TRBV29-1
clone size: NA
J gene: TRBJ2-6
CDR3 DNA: TGCAGCCCGCCCGTGGGATCTGGGGCCAACGTCCTGACTTTC
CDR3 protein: CSPPVGSGANVLTF

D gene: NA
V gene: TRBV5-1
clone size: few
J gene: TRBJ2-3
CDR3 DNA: TGCGCCAGCAGCTTGGCAGGGAGGTTTAGCGATACGCAGTATTTT
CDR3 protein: CASSLAGRFSDTQYF

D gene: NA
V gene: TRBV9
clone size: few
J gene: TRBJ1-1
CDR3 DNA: TGTGCCAGCAGCGTAGCCCCTCGAGGATCCACTGAAGCTTTCTTT
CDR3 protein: CASSVAPRGSTEAFF

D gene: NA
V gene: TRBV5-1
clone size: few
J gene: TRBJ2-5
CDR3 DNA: TGCGCCAGCAGCGTCGACACTAAAGAGACCCAGTACTTC
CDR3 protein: CASSVDTKETQYF